The rows below give T cell receptor beta chains drawn from one sample of a study of blood T cell repertoires in COVID-19. Profiling relied on immunoSEQ multiplex PCR, and the TCRdb table lists in-frame clones only, not all of them. The profile shows some 250,000 clones, approximately 82% of them singletons. Sequencing input: PBMCs or T cells enriched from blood (not recorded which). All receptors derive from a man in his forties who had recovered from COVID-19. Both conserved end residues are part of each CDR3. Fields, in order: CDR3 DNA, CDR3 protein, V gene, clone size, J gene, D gene. The D gene is left open where the match is weak. Clone size, where shown, is once, few, many, or a class for clones that have expanded.

CDR3 DNA: TGTGCCATCAGTAGGACTAGCGGGAGAGGGACAGATACGCAGTATTTT; CDR3 protein: CAISRTSGRGTDTQYF; V gene: TRBV10-3; clone size: once; J gene: TRBJ2-3; D gene: TRBD2
CDR3 DNA: TGTGCCAGCTCACCCTCAGGGGGCATTAATACGCAGTATTTT; CDR3 protein: CASSPSGGINTQYF; V gene: TRBV18; clone size: NA; J gene: TRBJ2-3; D gene: TRBD1
CDR3 DNA: TGTGCCAGCAGCTCACTATCGGGACAGTTCCACTACGAGCAGTACTTC; CDR3 protein: CASSSLSGQFHYEQYF; V gene: TRBV11-2; clone size: NA; J gene: TRBJ2-7; D gene: TRBD1
CDR3 DNA: TGTGCCAGCAGCCACTTATCCGGGACAGGAGACTATGGCTACACCTTC; CDR3 protein: CASSHLSGTGDYGYTF; V gene: TRBV3-1/TRBV3-2; clone size: NA; J gene: TRBJ1-2; D gene: TRBD1
CDR3 DNA: TGTGCCAGCATAACCGGGACTAGCGGGGGGGGAGACAACAATGAGCAGTTCTTC; CDR3 protein: CASITGTSGGGDNNEQFF; V gene: TRBV28; clone size: NA; J gene: TRBJ2-1; D gene: TRBD2
CDR3 DNA: TGTGCCAGCAGCCAAGAACTAGCGGGGGTTCAGTTCTTC; CDR3 protein: CASSQELAGVQFF; V gene: TRBV4-2; clone size: NA; J gene: TRBJ2-1; D gene: TRBD2
CDR3 DNA: TGTGCCAGCAGCCCGGGGACAGCCGGAAACACCATATATTTT; CDR3 protein: CASSPGTAGNTIYF; V gene: TRBV3-1/TRBV3-2; clone size: NA; J gene: TRBJ1-3; D gene: TRBD1
CDR3 DNA: TGTGCCAGCAGCGTGGGACTAGCGGGAATTTTTTTCGATGAGCAGTTCTTC; CDR3 protein: CASSVGLAGIFFDEQFF; V gene: TRBV9; clone size: NA; J gene: TRBJ2-1; D gene: TRBD2
CDR3 DNA: TGCAGCGTACTTCACGGCTACGAGCAGTACTTC; CDR3 protein: CSVLHGYEQYF; V gene: TRBV29-1; clone size: NA; J gene: TRBJ2-7; D gene: NA
CDR3 DNA: TGTGCCAGTAGTCCAGGACAGGGAAGCCAGCCCCAGCATTTT; CDR3 protein: CASSPGQGSQPQHF; V gene: TRBV19; clone size: NA; J gene: TRBJ1-5; D gene: TRBD1
CDR3 DNA: TGTGCCAGCTCACCACTTACAACTAATGAAAAACTGTTTTTT; CDR3 protein: CASSPLTTNEKLFF; V gene: TRBV18; clone size: NA; J gene: TRBJ1-4; D gene: NA
CDR3 DNA: TGTGCCAGCAGCTCGAGAAACACCGGGGAGCTGTTTTTT; CDR3 protein: CASSSRNTGELFF; V gene: TRBV7-2; clone size: NA; J gene: TRBJ2-2; D gene: NA
CDR3 DNA: TGCAGCGCCCGCATCCAAGAGGGCACTGAAGCTTTCTTT; CDR3 protein: CSARIQEGTEAFF; V gene: TRBV29-1; clone size: NA; J gene: TRBJ1-1; D gene: NA
CDR3 DNA: TGTGCCAGCAGAACAGTCTATGGCTACACCTTC; CDR3 protein: CASRTVYGYTF; V gene: TRBV2; clone size: NA; J gene: TRBJ1-2; D gene: NA
CDR3 DNA: TGCGCCAGCAGTCCTGACGGGGGTCAGAATGAAAAACTGTTTTTT; CDR3 protein: CASSPDGGQNEKLFF; V gene: TRBV5-1; clone size: few; J gene: TRBJ1-4; D gene: NA